This T cell receptor (beta chain) comes out of a study of prognosis after radiotherapy for stage I lung cancer. Multiplex PCR, run in two rounds, amplified TCR beta CDR3 from genomic DNA. First-round PCR used primers specific to each TRBV and TRBJ gene. TCRdb reanalysed the multiplex PCR reads using MiXCR and keeps one entry per CDR3 protein. The table shows about 28,000 distinct CDR3 sequences, with approximately 44% occurring only once. The CDR3 is 14 residues long. CDR1 and CDR2 from the germline V gene are DFQATT and SNEGSKA (reference sequence). This clonotype was seen ten or more times. Germline is not matched at one junction end, which may reflect a read error.

Sequences were derived from PBMCs, sampled before or after stereotactic body radiation therapy (not recorded which). The origin of this receptor is a donor aged 50 or older with non-small cell lung cancer. The chain couples TRBV20-1 to TRBJ2-7; D gene unclear. This chain's CDR3 is CSARRLGSSDEQYF. In nucleotides, the CDR3 is TGCAGTGCTAGACGGCTAGGCAGCTCCGACGAGCAGTACTTC.